The present T cell receptor beta chain was sequenced within a study of T cell responses to AZD1222 COVID-19 vaccine. The repertoire was sequenced with immunoSEQ multiplex PCR; TCRdb's copy has only in-frame clones and lacks some. The table has 80,000 to 95,000 clones, around four fifths seen once. The CDR3 loop spans 15 amino acids. Germline V CDR1 and CDR2: SGHAT, FQNNGV. V trimming: 3 bases; J trimming: 5 bases; junction bases outside the gene matches: 7. Concerning this clone itself: Its antigen is not known.

Overall study findings and caveats: Among vaccine-associated CD4 TCRs, coverage spanned spike, with dominance at 160-218 and 743-854. Samples come after the peak T cell response, not at day 14. Reportedly, nearly half of unique spike TCRs recognized epitopes outside B.1.351/B.1.1.7 mutations.

The sequence came from an adult in good health. J is TRBJ2-7 and V is TRBV11-2; 10 nucleotides match TRBD1. The input for sequencing was peripheral blood, taken on day 0 of AZD1222 vaccination. The DNA of the CDR3 is TGTGCCAGCAGCTTCCTCGACAGGGGGCAAGACGAGCAGTACTTC. It yields the protein CASSFLDRGQDEQYF.